This TCR beta chain was recorded in a study of T cell responses to AZD1222 COVID-19 vaccine. The CDR3 runs 12 residues. Assay: immunoSEQ multiplex PCR; the TCRdb copy retains only in-frame clones and omits some. The sample yields some 120,000 clones, about 85% seen once. The specimen comprised peripheral blood, sampled 28 days after the second AZD1222 dose. This TCR was recovered from an adult who received the AZD1222 COVID-19 vaccine. The chain links TRBV21-1 to TRBJ1-2. TRBV21-1 is assigned pseudogene status. As DNA, the CDR3 is TGTGCCAGCAGCAAATGGGACTATGGCTACACCTTC. Its translation: CASSKWDYGYTF.